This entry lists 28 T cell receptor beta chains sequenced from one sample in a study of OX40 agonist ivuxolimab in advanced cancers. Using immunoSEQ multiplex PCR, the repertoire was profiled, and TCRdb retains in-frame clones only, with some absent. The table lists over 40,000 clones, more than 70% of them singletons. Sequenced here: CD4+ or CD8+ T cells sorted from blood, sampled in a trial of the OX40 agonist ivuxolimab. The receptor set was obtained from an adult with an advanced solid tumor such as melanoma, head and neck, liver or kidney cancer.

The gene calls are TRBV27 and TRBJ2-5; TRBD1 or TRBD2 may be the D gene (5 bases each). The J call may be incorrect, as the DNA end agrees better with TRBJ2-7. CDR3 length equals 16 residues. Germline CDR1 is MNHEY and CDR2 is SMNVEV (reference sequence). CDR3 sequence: CASSLTPGGLLYEQYF. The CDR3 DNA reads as TGTGCCAGCAGTTTAACTCCTGGGGGTCTCCTCTACGAGCAGTACTTC.

As DNA, the CDR3 is TGTGCCAGCTCACCACCCTCTAGCGGTTCAGATACGCAGTATTTT. Translation: CASSPPSSGSDTQYF. This sequence joins TRBV18 and TRBJ2-3; 7 bases are a match to TRBD2. Per germline, CDR1 KGHSH and CDR2 LQKENI. The CDR3 totals 15 residues. The ends lost 0 bases at V and 4 bases at J; junction bases unmatched: 4. The whole variable domain, remainder taken from reference TRBV18 and TRBJ2-3, is NAGVMQNPRHLVRRRGQEARLRCSPMKGHSHVYWYRQLPEEGLKFMVYLQKENIIDESGMPKERFSAEFPKEGPSILRIQQVVRGDSAAYFCASSPPSSGSDTQYFGPGTRLTVL.

The chain's CDR3 is CASSRRVGSSYNEQFF. The CDR3 coding sequence is TGTGCCAGCAGCCGGCGGGTGGGATCCTCCTACAATGAGCAGTTCTTC. The chain links TRBV7-8 to TRBJ2-1; D may be TRBD2 (5 bases). The V end lost 5 bases, the J end lost 0 bases, and 14 bases lay between the germline ends. CDR3 length equals 16 residues. Germline values: CDR1 SGHVS, CDR2 FQNEAQ.

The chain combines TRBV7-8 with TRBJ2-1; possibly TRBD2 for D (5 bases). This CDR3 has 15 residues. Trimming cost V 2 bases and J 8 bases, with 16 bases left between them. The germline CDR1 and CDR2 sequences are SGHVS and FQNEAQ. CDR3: CASSLLVGLGYEQFF. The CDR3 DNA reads TGTGCCAGCAGCTTATTAGTAGGACTGGGGTATGAGCAGTTCTTC. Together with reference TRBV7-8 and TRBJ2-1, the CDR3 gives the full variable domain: GAGVSQSPRYKVAKRGQDVALRCDPISGHVSLFWYQQALGQGPEFLTYFQNEAQLDKSGLPSDRFFAERPEGSVSTLKIQRTQQEDSAVYLCASSLLVGLGYEQFFGPGTRLTVL.

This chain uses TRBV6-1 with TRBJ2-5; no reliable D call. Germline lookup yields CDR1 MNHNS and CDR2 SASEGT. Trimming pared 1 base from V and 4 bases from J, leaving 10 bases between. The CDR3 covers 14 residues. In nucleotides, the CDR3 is TGTGCCAGCAGTGAAGTAGAATTTGGAGAGACCCAGTACTTC. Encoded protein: CASSEVEFGETQYF.

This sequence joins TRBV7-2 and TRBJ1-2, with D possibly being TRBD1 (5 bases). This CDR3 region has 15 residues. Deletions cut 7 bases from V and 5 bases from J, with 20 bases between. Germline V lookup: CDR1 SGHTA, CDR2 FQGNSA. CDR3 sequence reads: CASIPPGRAEYGYTF. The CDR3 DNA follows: TGTGCCAGCATCCCACCAGGGAGAGCGGAATATGGCTACACCTTC.

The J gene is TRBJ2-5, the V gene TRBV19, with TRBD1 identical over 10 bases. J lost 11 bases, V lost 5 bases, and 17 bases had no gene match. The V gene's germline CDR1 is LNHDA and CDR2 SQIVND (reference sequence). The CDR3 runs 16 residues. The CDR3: CASSPPRDRGLGEQYF. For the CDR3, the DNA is TGTGCCAGTAGTCCACCCCGGGACAGGGGCCTCGGGGAGCAGTACTTC.

The CDR3 DNA follows: TGTGCCAGCAAGCCCCGGGGGAACACTGAAGCTTTCTTT. Protein product: CASKPRGNTEAFF. This chain uses TRBV6-1 with TRBJ1-1; D call uncertain. Germline assignment: CDR1 MNHNS and CDR2 SASEGT. The length of the CDR3 is 13 residues. V dropped 7 bases and J dropped 1 base, with 10 bases sitting between them.

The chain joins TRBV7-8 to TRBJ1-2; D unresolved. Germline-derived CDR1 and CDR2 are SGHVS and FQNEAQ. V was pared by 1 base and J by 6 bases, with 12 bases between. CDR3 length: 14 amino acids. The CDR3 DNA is TGTGCCAGCAGCTTAGTTGCGGGTTGGAATGGCTACACCTTC. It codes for CASSLVAGWNGYTF.

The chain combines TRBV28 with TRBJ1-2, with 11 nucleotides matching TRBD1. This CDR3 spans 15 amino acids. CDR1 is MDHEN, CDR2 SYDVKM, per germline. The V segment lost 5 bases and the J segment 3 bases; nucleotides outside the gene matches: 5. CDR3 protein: CASSPGQGAYYGYTF. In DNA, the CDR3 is TGTGCCAGCAGTCCTGGACAGGGGGCCTACTATGGCTACACCTTC.

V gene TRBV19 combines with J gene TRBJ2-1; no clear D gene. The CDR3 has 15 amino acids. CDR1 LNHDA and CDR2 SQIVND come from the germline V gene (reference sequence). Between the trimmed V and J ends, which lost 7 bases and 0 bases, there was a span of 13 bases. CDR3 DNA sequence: TGTGCCAGTACCCCCGCGGCTTTCTCCTACAATGAGCAGTTCTTC. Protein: CASTPAAFSYNEQFF. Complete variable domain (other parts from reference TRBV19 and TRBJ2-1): DGGITQSPKYLFRKEGQNVTLSCEQNLNHDAMYWYRQDPGQGLRLIYYSQIVNDFQKGDIAEGYSVSREKKESFPLTVTSAQKNPTAFYLCASTPAAFSYNEQFFGPGTRLTVL.

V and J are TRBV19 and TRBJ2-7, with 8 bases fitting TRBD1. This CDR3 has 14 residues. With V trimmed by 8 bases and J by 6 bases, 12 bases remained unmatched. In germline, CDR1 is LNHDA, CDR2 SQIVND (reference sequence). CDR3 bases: TGTGCCAGTTCTTTCCGGGACAGGCGGGGCGAGCAGTACTTC. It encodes CASSFRDRRGEQYF.

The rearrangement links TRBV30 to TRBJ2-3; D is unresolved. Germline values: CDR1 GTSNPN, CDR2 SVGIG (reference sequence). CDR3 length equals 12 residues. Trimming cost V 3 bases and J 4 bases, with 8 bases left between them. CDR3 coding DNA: TGTGCCTGGAGCTTAGTGTCAGATACGCAGTATTTT. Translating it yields CAWSLVSDTQYF.

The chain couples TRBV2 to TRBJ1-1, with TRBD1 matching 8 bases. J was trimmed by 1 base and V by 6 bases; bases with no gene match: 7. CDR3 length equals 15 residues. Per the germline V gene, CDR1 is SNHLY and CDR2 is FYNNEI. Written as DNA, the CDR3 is TGTGCCAGCAGCCTCAGGGGGCCTGGGAACACTGAAGCTTTCTTT. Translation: CASSLRGPGNTEAFF.

The CDR3 region has the DNA TGTGCCAGCAGCCCCTTAAAGGGTTGGACTGAAGCTTTCTTT. Translation: CASSPLKGWTEAFF. The chain joins TRBV7-6 to TRBJ1-1, with D unresolved. The CDR3 loop spans 14 amino acids. V lost 5 bases to trimming and J lost 5 bases, with 15 bases between them. Germline assignment: CDR1 SGHVS and CDR2 FNYEAQ. The entire variable domain, with the rest obtained from reference TRBV7-6 and TRBJ1-1, is as follows: GAGVSQSPRYKVTKRGQDVALRCDPISGHVSLYWYRQALGQGPEFLTYFNYEAQQDKSGLPNDRFSAERPEGSISTLTIQRTEQRDSAMYRCASSPLKGWTEAFFGQGTRLTVV.

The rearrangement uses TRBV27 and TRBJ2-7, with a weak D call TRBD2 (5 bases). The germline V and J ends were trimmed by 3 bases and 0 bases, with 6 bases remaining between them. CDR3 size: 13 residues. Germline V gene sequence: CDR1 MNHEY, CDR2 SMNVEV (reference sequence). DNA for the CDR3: TGTGCCAGCAGTTTTCGGGGCTCCTACGAGCAGTACTTC. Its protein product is CASSFRGSYEQYF.

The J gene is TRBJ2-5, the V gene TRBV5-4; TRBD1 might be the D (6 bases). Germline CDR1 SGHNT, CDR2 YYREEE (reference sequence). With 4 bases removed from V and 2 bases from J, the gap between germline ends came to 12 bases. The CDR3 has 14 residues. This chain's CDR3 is CASSRRTEQETQYF. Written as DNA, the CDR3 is TGTGCCAGCAGCCGCCGGACAGAACAAGAGACCCAGTACTTC.

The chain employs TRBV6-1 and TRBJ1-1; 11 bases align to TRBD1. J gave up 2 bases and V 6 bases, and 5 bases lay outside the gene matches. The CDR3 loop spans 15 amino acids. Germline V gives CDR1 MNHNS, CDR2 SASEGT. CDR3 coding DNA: TGTGCCAGCAGGGGACAGGGGGGTTTTAACACTGAAGCTTTCTTT. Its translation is CASRGQGGFNTEAFF.

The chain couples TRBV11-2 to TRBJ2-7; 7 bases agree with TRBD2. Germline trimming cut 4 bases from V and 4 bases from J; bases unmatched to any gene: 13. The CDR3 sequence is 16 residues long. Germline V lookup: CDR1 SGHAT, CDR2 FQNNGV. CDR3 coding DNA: TGTGCCAGCAGCTCCCGGTCTAGCGGACCTTATTACGAGCAGTACTTC. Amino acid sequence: CASSSRSSGPYYEQYF.

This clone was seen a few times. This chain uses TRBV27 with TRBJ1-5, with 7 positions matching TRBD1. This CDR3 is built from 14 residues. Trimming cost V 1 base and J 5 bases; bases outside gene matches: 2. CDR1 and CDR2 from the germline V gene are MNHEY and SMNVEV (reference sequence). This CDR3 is CASSLYRGDQPQHF. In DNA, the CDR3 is TGTGCCAGCAGTTTATACAGGGGCGATCAGCCCCAGCATTTT.

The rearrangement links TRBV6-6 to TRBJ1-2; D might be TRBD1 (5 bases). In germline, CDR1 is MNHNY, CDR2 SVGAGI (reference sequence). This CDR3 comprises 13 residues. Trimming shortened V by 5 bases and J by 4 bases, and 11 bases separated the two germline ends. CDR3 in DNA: TGTGCCAGCAGTCCTCGGGACTTCTATGGCTACACCTTC. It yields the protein CASSPRDFYGYTF.

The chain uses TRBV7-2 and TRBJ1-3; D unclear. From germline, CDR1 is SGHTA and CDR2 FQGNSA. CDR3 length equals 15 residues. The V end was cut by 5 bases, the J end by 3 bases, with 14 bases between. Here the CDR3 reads CASSPRPTDGNTIYF. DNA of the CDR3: TGTGCCAGCAGCCCCCGGCCGACGGATGGAAACACCATATATTTT. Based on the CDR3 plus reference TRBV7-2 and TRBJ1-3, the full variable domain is GAGVSQSPSNKVTEKGKDVELRCDPISGHTALYWYRQSLGQGLEFLIYFQGNSAPDKSGLPSDRFSAERTGGSVSTLTIQRTQQEDSAVYLCASSPRPTDGNTIYFGEGSWLTVV.

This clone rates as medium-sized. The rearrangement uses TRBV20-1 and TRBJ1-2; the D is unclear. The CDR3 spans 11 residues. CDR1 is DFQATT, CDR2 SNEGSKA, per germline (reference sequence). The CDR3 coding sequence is TGCAGCGCCAGTCCTAACTATGGCTACACCTTC. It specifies CSASPNYGYTF.

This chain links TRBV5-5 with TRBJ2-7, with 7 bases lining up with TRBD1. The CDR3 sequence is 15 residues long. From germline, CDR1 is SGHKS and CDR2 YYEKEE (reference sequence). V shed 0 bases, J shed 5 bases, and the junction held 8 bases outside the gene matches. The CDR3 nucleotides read TGTGCCAGCAGCTTGGAAACAGGGGTATGGGACGAGCAGTACTTC. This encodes CASSLETGVWDEQYF.

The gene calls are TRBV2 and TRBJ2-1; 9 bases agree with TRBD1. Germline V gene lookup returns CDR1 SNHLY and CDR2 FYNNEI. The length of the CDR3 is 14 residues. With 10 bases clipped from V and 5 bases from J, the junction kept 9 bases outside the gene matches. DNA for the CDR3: TGTGCCACCCAATCTAGGACAGGGGACAATGAGCAGTTCTTC. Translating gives CATQSRTGDNEQFF.

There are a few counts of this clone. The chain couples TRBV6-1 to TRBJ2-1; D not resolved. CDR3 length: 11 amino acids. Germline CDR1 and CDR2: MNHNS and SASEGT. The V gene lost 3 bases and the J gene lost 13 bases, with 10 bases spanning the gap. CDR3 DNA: TGTGCCAGCAGTGAGGTAGTAGTTCAGTTCTTC. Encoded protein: CASSEVVVQFF.

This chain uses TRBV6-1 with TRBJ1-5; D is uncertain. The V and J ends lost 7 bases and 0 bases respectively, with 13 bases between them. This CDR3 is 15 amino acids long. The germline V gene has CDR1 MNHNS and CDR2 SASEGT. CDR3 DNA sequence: TGTGCCAGCAACATGAACATTTATAGCAATCAGCCCCAGCATTTT. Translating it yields CASNMNIYSNQPQHF.

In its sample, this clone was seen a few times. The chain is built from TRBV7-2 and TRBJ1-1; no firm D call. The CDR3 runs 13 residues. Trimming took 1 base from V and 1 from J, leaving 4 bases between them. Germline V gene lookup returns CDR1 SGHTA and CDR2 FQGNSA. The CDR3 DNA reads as TGTGCCAGCAGCTTAGTACAGAACACTGAAGCTTTCTTT. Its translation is CASSLVQNTEAFF.